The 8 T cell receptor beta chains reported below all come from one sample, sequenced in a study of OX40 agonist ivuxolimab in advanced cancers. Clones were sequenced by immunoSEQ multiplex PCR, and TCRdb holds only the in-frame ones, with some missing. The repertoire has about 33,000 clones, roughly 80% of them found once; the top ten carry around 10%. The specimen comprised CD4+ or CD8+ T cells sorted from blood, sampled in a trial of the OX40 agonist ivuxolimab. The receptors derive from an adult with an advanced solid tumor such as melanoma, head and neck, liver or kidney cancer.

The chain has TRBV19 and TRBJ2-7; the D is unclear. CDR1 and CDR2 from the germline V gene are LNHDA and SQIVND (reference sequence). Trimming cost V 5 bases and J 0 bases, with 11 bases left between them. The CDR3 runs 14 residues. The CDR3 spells CASSLASSSYEQYF. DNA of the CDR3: TGTGCCAGTAGTCTCGCCTCCTCCTCCTACGAGCAGTACTTC.

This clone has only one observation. The CDR3 sequence is CASSLGGENYGYTF. DNA of the CDR3: TGCGCCAGCAGCTTGGGCGGGGAAAACTATGGCTACACCTTC. The rearrangement joins TRBV5-1 to TRBJ1-2; D is ambiguous. Trimming cost V 0 bases and J 2 bases, with 8 bases left between them. CDR3 size: 14 residues. Germline values: CDR1 SGHRS, CDR2 YFSETQ.

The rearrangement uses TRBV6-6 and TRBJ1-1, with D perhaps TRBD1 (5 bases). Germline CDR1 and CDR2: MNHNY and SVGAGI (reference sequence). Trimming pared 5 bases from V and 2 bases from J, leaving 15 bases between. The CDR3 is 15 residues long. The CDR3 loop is CASSGGLFYNTEAFF. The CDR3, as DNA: TGTGCCAGCAGTGGGGGTTTATTCTATAACACTGAAGCTTTCTTT.

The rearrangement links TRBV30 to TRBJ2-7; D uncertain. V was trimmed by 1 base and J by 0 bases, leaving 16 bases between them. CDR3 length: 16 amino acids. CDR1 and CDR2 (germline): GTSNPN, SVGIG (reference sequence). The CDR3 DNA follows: TGTGCCTGGAGTGCCTCAGAGCTCCGTAGCTCCTACGAGCAGTACTTC. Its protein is CAWSASELRSSYEQYF.

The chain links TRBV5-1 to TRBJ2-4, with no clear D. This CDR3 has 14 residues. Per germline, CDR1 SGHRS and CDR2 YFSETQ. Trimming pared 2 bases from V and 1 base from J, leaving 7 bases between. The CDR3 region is CASSFTGAKNIQYF. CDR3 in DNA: TGCGCCAGCAGCTTTACCGGGGCCAAAAACATTCAGTACTTC.

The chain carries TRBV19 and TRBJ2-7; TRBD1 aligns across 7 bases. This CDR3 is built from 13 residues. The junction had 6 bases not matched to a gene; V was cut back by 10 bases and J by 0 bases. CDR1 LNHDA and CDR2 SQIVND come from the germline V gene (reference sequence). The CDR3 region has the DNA TGTGCCACGACAGGGCGACCCTCCTACGAGCAGTACTTC. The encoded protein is CATTGRPSYEQYF.

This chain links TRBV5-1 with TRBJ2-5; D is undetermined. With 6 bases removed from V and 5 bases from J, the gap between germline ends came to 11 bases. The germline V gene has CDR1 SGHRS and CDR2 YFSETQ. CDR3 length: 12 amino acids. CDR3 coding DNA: TGCGCCAGCACCTCCCTCGGTGAGACCCAGTACTTC. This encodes CASTSLGETQYF.

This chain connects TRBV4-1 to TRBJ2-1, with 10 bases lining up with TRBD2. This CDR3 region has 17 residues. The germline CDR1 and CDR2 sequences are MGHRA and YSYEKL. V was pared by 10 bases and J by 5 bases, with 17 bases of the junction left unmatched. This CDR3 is CATRFGSGGPLHNEQFF. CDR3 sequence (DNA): TGCGCCACCCGGTTTGGTAGCGGGGGGCCCTTGCACAATGAGCAGTTCTTC.